These 17 T cell receptor beta chains were sequenced from one sample in a study of shared clonotypes between healthy human individuals (dated by TCRdb to the early 2020s). The library was obtained by the immunoSEQ multiplex PCR assay. This is the immuneACCESS table as TCRdb keeps it, with only in-frame sequences that have V and J called. A part of the clones is gone; compared with another copy, unresolved V genes explain less than half, and the rest is unexplained. The sample table records more than 1 million clones; 75% to 80% of these occur just once. The ten largest clones take up approximately 0.5% of the sample. The sample comprised memory CD4+ T cells from PBMCs. What this sample's cell subset or site label stands for: CD45RA-negative fraction. These receptors all come from a man aged 18 to 30 in good health. Some clones in this sample may be carry-over from other donors' samples.

This clone was counted a few times. This chain connects TRBV2 to TRBJ1-1; TRBD1 is a possible D gene (6 bases). Germline V CDR1 and CDR2: SNHLY, FYNNEI. Trimming removed 1 base at V and 4 bases at J, with 10 bases between. The CDR3 runs to 14 residues. The CDR3 loop reads CASSEGGGGTEAFF. The CDR3, as DNA: TGTGCCAGCAGTGAAGGAGGGGGAGGCACTGAAGCTTTCTTT.

This chain links TRBV5-1 with TRBJ1-6; D call uncertain. Germline CDR1 reads SGHRS; CDR2 reads YFSETQ. V lost 4 bases and J lost 8, with 13 bases in between. CDR3 size: 14 residues. CDR3 in amino acids: CASSPDKPDSPLHF. The CDR3 DNA reads as TGCGCCAGCAGCCCTGACAAGCCTGATTCACCCCTCCACTTT.

This clone showed up just a few times. This sequence joins TRBV6-1 and TRBJ1-2; D unclear. There are 12 residues in the CDR3. Germline loops: CDR1 MNHNS, CDR2 SASEGT. Trimming stripped 4 bases from V and 4 bases from J, with 7 bases between. The CDR3 loop is CASSGRFYGYTF. The CDR3 DNA reads TGTGCCAGCAGTGGAAGGTTCTATGGCTACACCTTC.

The rearrangement uses TRBV28 and TRBJ2-3; D may be TRBD1 (5 bases). Germline lookup yields CDR1 MDHEN and CDR2 SYDVKM. This CDR3 is 16 amino acids long. V was pared by 6 bases and J by 0 bases, with 16 bases between. The CDR3: CASSPPQGFSTDTQYF. The CDR3 DNA is TGTGCCAGCAGCCCTCCCCAGGGCTTTAGCACAGATACGCAGTATTTT.

V gene TRBV5-1 combines with J gene TRBJ2-7; D gene ambiguous. This CDR3 has 13 amino acids. Deletions cut 4 bases from V and 0 bases from J, with 8 bases between. Germline CDR1 reads SGHRS; CDR2 reads YFSETQ. For the CDR3, the DNA is TGCGCCAGCAGCCGGTTAAGCTCCTACGAGCAGTACTTC. Encoded protein: CASSRLSSYEQYF.

The V and J genes are TRBV5-8 and TRBJ2-2; 9 bases fit TRBD2. Germline CDR1 reads SGHTS; CDR2 reads YDEGEE. With V trimmed by 2 bases and J by 6 bases, 5 bases remained unmatched. This CDR3 is 15 amino acids long. CDR3 protein: CASSFSGRLSGELFF. The CDR3 DNA reads as TGTGCCAGCAGCTTTAGCGGGAGACTATCCGGGGAGCTGTTTTTT. The full variable domain, in which reference TRBV5-8 and TRBJ2-2 provide the parts outside the CDR3, is EAGVTQSPTHLIKTRGQQATLRCSPISGHTSVYWYQQALGLGLQFLLWYDEGEERNRGNFPPRFSGRQFPNYSSELNVNALELEDSALYLCASSFSGRLSGELFFGEGSRLTVL.

The V call is TRBV20-1, the J call TRBJ2-5, with D possibly TRBD1 on 5 matching bases. Germline values: CDR1 DFQATT, CDR2 SNEGSKA (reference sequence). There are 10 residues in the CDR3. The CDR3 bases are TGCAGCGGACAACAAGAGACCCAGTACTTC. Translating it yields CSGQQETQYF.

This chain connects TRBV5-8 to TRBJ2-2; maybe TRBD1 (6 bases). CDR3 length: 17 residues. In germline, CDR1 is SGHTS, CDR2 YDEGEE. Trimming took off 0 bases at V and 3 bases at J, with 15 bases between the two ends. The CDR3 loop is CASSLGQGHRYTGELFF. The CDR3 coding sequence is TGTGCCAGCAGCTTGGGCCAGGGACACCGATACACCGGGGAGCTGTTTTTT.

This chain uses TRBV15 with TRBJ1-1; D might be TRBD1 (5 bases). CDR1 LNHNV and CDR2 YYDKDF come from the germline V gene (reference sequence). This CDR3 is built from 16 residues. V was cut by 0 bases and J by 1 base, with 12 bases left in between. This CDR3 reads CATSRDLTGTNTEAFF. The CDR3 nucleotides are TGTGCCACCAGCAGAGATCTGACCGGGACGAACACTGAAGCTTTCTTT. Combining the CDR3 with reference TRBV15 and TRBJ1-1 gives the whole variable domain DAMVIQNPRYQVTQFGKPVTLSCSQTLNHNVMYWYQQKSSQAPKLLFHYYDKDFNNEADTPDNFQSRRPNTSFCFLDIRSPGLGDTAMYLCATSRDLTGTNTEAFFGQGTRLTVV.

This clone was counted only a few times. V and J are TRBV29-1 and TRBJ2-7; 8 bases fit TRBD2. Germline-derived CDR1 and CDR2 are SQVTM and ANQGSEA. The CDR3 is 13 residues long. V lost 5 bases, J lost 3 bases, and 6 bases stayed unmatched. CDR3: CSVLAGGSYEQYF. CDR3 nucleotides: TGCAGCGTTCTCGCGGGGGGAAGCTACGAGCAGTACTTC.

The chain employs TRBV19 and TRBJ1-5, with D possibly TRBD1 on 5 matching bases. The V gene lost 7 bases and the J gene lost 4 bases, with 17 bases spanning the gap. The CDR3 totals 15 residues. CDR1 is LNHDA, CDR2 SQIVND, per germline (reference sequence). For the CDR3, the DNA is TGTGCCAGTACCCTGGGGCAGGGTCGTAATCAGCCCCAGCATTTT. Its translation is CASTLGQGRNQPQHF.

The chain combines TRBV11-2 with TRBJ2-7; possibly TRBD2 for D (5 bases). V dropped 3 bases and J dropped 4 bases, with 7 bases sitting between them. This CDR3 has 12 amino acids. Germline CDR1 and CDR2: SGHAT and FQNNGV. CDR3 sequence reads: CASSLRAYEQYF. The CDR3 DNA is TGTGCCAGCAGCTTGAGGGCGTACGAGCAGTACTTC. The full variable domain, rest sourced from reference TRBV11-2 and TRBJ2-7, is EAGVAQSPRYKIIEKRQSVAFWCNPISGHATLYWYQQILGQGPKLLIQFQNNGVVDDSQLPKDRFSAERLKGVDSTLKIQPAKLEDSAVYLCASSLRAYEQYFGPGTRLTVT.

This sequence joins TRBV5-5 and TRBJ2-7; D is uncertain. CDR1 SGHKS and CDR2 YYEKEE come from the germline V gene (reference sequence). Trimming left V 3 bases short and J 1 base short, with 11 bases between. This CDR3 spans 14 amino acids. DNA for the CDR3: TGTGCCAGCAGCTCGGCTTTTGGGTCCTACGAGCAGTACTTC. This gives the protein CASSSAFGSYEQYF.

V is TRBV7-2 and J is TRBJ1-2; no clear D. The germline V gene encodes CDR1 SGHTA and CDR2 FQGNSA. V lost 7 bases and J lost 2, with 8 bases in between. This CDR3 has 12 residues. The CDR3 here is CASTIQNYGYTF. The CDR3 DNA is TGTGCCAGCACCATACAGAACTATGGCTACACCTTC.

About this clone itself: One end of the junction fails to match germline, which may point to a read error. The V call is TRBV6-1, the J call TRBJ2-5; D may match TRBD1 or TRBD2 (6 bases each). Germline lookup yields CDR1 MNHNS and CDR2 SASEGT. There are 14 residues in the CDR3. Here the CDR3 DNA reads TGTGCCAGCATTGAATGGGGGGCTCGGGAGACCCAGTACTTC. Translating gives CASIEWGARETQYF.

The chain employs TRBV11-2 and TRBJ2-1; D ambiguous. Trimming removed 2 bases from V and 0 bases from J, with 11 bases in between. The CDR3 runs to 16 residues. CDR1 is SGHAT, CDR2 FQNNGV, per germline. The CDR3 loop is CASSLRLSSSYNEQFF. The CDR3 coding sequence is TGTGCCAGCAGCTTACGCCTTTCGAGCTCCTACAATGAGCAGTTCTTC. The whole variable domain, remainder taken from reference TRBV11-2 and TRBJ2-1, is EAGVAQSPRYKIIEKRQSVAFWCNPISGHATLYWYQQILGQGPKLLIQFQNNGVVDDSQLPKDRFSAERLKGVDSTLKIQPAKLEDSAVYLCASSLRLSSSYNEQFFGPGTRLTVL.

This clone occurred a few times. The chain uses TRBV28 and TRBJ1-2, with a tentative D call TRBD1 (5 bases). The CDR3 runs to 15 residues. With 6 bases removed from V and 3 bases from J, the gap between germline ends came to 17 bases. Germline loops: CDR1 MDHEN, CDR2 SYDVKM. The CDR3 is CASSLRDLSHYGYTF. The CDR3 DNA sequence: TGTGCCAGCAGCCTAAGGGACCTGTCACACTATGGCTACACCTTC.